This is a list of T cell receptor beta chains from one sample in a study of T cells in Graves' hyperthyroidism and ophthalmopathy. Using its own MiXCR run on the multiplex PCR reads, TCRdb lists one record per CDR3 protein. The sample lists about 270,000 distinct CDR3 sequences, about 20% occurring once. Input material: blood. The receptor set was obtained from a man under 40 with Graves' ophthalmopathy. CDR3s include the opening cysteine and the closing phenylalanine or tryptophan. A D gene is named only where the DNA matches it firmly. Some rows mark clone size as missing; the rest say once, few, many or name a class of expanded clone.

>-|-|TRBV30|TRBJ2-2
CAWDLGPTGELFF
TGTGCCTGGGACCTAGGGCCCACCGGGGAGCTGTTTTTT
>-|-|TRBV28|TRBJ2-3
CASTFGGTDTQYF
TGTGCCAGCACTTTCGGGGGAACAGATACGCAGTATTTT
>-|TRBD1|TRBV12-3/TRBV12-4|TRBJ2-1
CASSAPGGSYNEQFF
TGTGCCAGCAGTGCACCAGGGGGCTCCTACAATGAGCAGTTCTTC
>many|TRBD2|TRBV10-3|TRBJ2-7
CAISEGLAGVVEQYF
TGTGCCATCAGTGAGGGACTAGCGGGAGTAGTCGAGCAGTACTTC
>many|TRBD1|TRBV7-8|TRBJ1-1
CASSLETGDTEAFF
TGTGCCAGCAGCTTAGAGACAGGGGACACTGAAGCTTTCTTT
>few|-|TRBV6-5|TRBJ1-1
CASSYLMHQNTEAFF
TGTGCCAGCAGTTACCTCATGCACCAGAACACTGAAGCTTTCTTT
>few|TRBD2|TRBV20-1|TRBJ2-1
CSAQPGGFYNEQFF
TGCAGTGCTCAACCGGGGGGATTCTACAATGAGCAGTTCTTC
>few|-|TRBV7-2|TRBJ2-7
CASSLSIEQYF
TGTGCCAGCAGCTTAAGCATCGAGCAGTACTTC
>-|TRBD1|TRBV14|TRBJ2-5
CASSQVGRGQETQYF
TGTGCCAGCAGCCAAGTGGGCAGGGGGCAAGAGACCCAGTACTTC
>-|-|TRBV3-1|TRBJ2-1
CASSPQDGYNEQFF
TGTGCCAGCAGCCCGCAGGACGGGTACAATGAGCAGTTCTTC
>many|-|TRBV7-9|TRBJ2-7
CASSPGKGRQLYEQYF
TGTGCCAGCAGCCCGGGTAAAGGGCGCCAACTCTACGAGCAGTACTTC
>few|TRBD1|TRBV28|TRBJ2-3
CASSFRTGADTQYF
TGTGCCAGCAGTTTCAGGACAGGGGCAGATACGCAGTATTTT
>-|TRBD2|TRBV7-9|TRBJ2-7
CASSSSHSGNPYEQYF
TGTGCCAGCAGCTCCTCCCATAGCGGGAACCCCTACGAGCAGTACTTC
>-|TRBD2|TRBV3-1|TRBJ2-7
CASSQGGLAGVDSRGQYF
TGTGCCAGCAGCCAAGGAGGCCTAGCGGGAGTTGATTCACGCGGGCAGTACTTC
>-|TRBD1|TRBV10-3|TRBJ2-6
CAIQTGQSGANVLTF
TGTGCCATCCAGACAGGGCAGTCTGGGGCCAACGTCCTGACTTTC
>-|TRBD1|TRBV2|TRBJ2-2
CASSDDRGGPGELFF
TGTGCCAGTTCGGACGACAGGGGAGGTCCCGGGGAGCTGTTTTTT
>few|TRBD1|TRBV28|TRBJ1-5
CASSNDRDSAGNQPQHF
TGTGCCAGCAGTAACGACCGGGACAGCGCCGGCAACCAGCCCCAGCATTTT